This T cell receptor (beta chain) was obtained from a study of identical twins. General study results and limits: Among out-of-frame alpha sequences shared by twins, low generation probability occurred in excess.

Template switching added a universal primer site; cDNA carried unique molecular identifiers. TCRdb fed the 5' RACE reads into MiXCR, producing one record per CDR3 protein. The repertoire has 500,000 to 700,000 distinct CDR3 sequences, under 8.5% of them found once; the top ten carry 1.6%. Germline CDR1 reads SGHRS; CDR2 reads YFSETQ. Trimming removed 5 bases at V and 2 bases at J, with 14 bases between. CDR3 length: 14 residues. Comment on this clonotype: The antigen is not known.

The data also belong to a second study, concerning yellow fever vaccine responses in identical twins. Per that paper: Each twin's T cell response to the vaccine was reported to look partly convergent and partly personalized.

This chain links TRBV5-1 with TRBJ2-7; possibly TRBD1 for D (6 bases). Sequenced sample: PBMCs. The receptor was derived from a woman aged 18 to 35 in good health. The CDR3 DNA reads TGCGCCAGCAGGCTATCTACAGGGCCCTACGAGCAGTACGTC. It specifies CASRLSTGPYEQYV.